This entry concerns a single T cell receptor beta chain. Its antigen remains unidentified. Assay: immunoSEQ multiplex PCR; the TCRdb copy retains only in-frame clones and omits some. Seen here are 87,000 or so clones, approximately 86% observed once, and the top ten hold 3% to 4%. These data come from a study of OX40 agonist ivuxolimab in advanced cancers. Study background: Three patients responded partially, comprising one with hepatocellular carcinoma and two with cutaneous melanoma.

Notes on the study in general: Both blood CD4+ and CD8+ T cells showed clonal growth by week 6 at 0.1 to 3.0 mg/kg.

This clonotype originated in an adult with an advanced solid tumor such as melanoma, head and neck, liver or kidney cancer. Source: CD4+ or CD8+ T cells sorted from blood, taken in a trial of the OX40 agonist ivuxolimab.

CDR3 protein: CASSPYGEPYEQYF. CDR3 bases: TGTGCCAGCAGCCCCTACGGGGAGCCCTACGAGCAGTACTTC. This chain uses TRBV14 with TRBJ2-5; the D gene is possibly TRBD2 (5 bases). The last part of the DNA fits TRBJ2-7 better; the J call may be wrong. CDR1 SGHDN and CDR2 FVKESK come from the germline V gene. The CDR3 has 14 amino acids.